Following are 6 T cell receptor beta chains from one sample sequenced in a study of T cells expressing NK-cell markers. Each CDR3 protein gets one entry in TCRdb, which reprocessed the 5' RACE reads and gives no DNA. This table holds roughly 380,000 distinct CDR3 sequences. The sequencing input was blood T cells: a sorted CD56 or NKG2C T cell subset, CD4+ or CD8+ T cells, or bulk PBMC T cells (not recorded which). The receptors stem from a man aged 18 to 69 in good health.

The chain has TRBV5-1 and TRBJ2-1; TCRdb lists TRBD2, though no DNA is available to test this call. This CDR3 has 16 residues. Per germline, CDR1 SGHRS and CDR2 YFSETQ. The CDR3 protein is CASSLNWSGGGGEQFF.

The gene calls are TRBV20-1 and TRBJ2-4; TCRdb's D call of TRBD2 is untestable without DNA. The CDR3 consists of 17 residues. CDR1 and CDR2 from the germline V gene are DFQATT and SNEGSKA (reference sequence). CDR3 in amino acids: CSARGTSGGVAKNIQYF.

This CDR3 reads CASSPAARNYGYTF. The chain carries TRBV27 and TRBJ1-2. The germline CDR1 and CDR2 sequences are MNHEY and SMNVEV (reference sequence). This CDR3 has 14 residues.

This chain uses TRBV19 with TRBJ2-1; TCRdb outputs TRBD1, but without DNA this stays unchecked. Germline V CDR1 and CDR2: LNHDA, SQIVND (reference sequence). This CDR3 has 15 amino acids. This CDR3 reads CASSARGGSYNEQFF.

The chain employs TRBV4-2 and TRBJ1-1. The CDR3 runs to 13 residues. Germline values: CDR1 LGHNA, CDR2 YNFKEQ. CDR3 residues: CASSQRDYTEAFF.

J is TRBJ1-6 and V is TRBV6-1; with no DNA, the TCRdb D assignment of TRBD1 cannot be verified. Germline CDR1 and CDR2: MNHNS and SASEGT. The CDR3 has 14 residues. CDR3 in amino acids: CASSPKGGNSPLHF.